These 2 T cell receptor beta chains were all obtained from the same sample, sequenced in a study of blood T cell repertoires in COVID-19. Sequenced by immunoSEQ multiplex PCR; TCRdb stores in-frame clones only, minus some. This sample has 170,000 or so clones, with 90% to 95% found just once. The sequenced material came from peripheral blood. All receptors derive from a man aged 45-65 years with acute or convalescent COVID-19.

The chain couples TRBV5-1 to TRBJ2-7; no clear D gene. The V and J ends lost 4 bases and 0 bases respectively, with 17 bases between them. There are 16 residues in the CDR3. Germline V gene lookup returns CDR1 SGHRS and CDR2 YFSETQ. The CDR3 region is CASSISYSGLSYEQYF. DNA for the CDR3: TGCGCCAGCAGCATAAGCTACTCGGGTCTCTCCTACGAGCAGTACTTC.

This rearrangement joins TRBV11-2 to TRBJ2-1, with 9 bases lining up with TRBD1. CDR3 length: 16 residues. Germline V gives CDR1 SGHAT, CDR2 FQNNGV. V lost 5 bases, J lost 8 bases, and 13 bases stayed unmatched. DNA for the CDR3: TGTGCCAGCAGCGGGCTAGGGGACAGGGTCACTGATGAGCAGTTCTTC. Translating it yields CASSGLGDRVTDEQFF.